This entry concerns a single T cell receptor (beta chain). Its target is not known. This sample was taken from a study of shared clonotypes between healthy human individuals. Study-wide findings and caveats: The low donor count limited represented genetic and exposure-history diversity.

Deep level was the assay's run setting. Every immunoSEQ plate was one replicate of a subset's evenly spread DNA. Using immunoSEQ multiplex PCR, the repertoire was profiled, and TCRdb retains in-frame clones only, with some absent. Among under 600,000 clones listed, roughly 79% were seen once. Trimming cost V 0 bases and J 1 base; bases outside gene matches: 12. The CDR3 has 18 amino acids. CDR1 and CDR2 (germline): GTSNPN, SVGIG (reference sequence). V and J are TRBV30 and TRBJ2-3; 8 bases line up with TRBD2. The TCR comes from a middle-aged woman in good health. Some clones in this sample may be carry-over from other donors' samples. The sequencing sample was made of PBMCs. The CDR3 sequence: CAWSVRSSAGGRTDTQYF. DNA of the CDR3: TGTGCCTGGAGTGTACGAAGCTCTGCGGGAGGTCGCACAGATACGCAGTATTTT.